What follows describes a single T cell receptor beta chain. This sample is part of a study of blood T cell repertoires in COVID-19. V was cut by 5 bases and J by 0 bases, with 11 bases left in between. Looked up from germline, CDR1 is GTSNPN and CDR2 is SVGIG (reference sequence). The CDR3 covers 13 residues. The data were produced by immunoSEQ multiplex PCR, yet TCRdb's version contains in-frame clones alone and is incomplete. The sample lists under 200,000 clones, roughly 93% seen once, with roughly 5.3% in the top ten. This clonotype was sampled from a man between 18 and 29 years old with COVID-19, enrolled during active disease. The chain combines TRBV30 with TRBJ2-7; D perhaps matches TRBD1 (6 bases). The sample comprised peripheral blood. The CDR3 region is CAWAGARSYEQYF. Here the CDR3 DNA reads TGTGCCTGGGCAGGGGCGCGCTCCTACGAGCAGTACTTC.